Listed below are T cell receptor beta chains from one sample, sequenced in a study of cytomegalovirus exposure and HLA in healthy donors. The assay was immunoSEQ multiplex PCR, and TCRdb's table has in-frame clones only and misses some. The sample features 150,000 or so clones, with 1% to 1.5% in its top ten. Source material: PBMCs. The receptors come from a woman aged 55-70 years in good health and CMV-seronegative. The CDR3 runs from the conserved cysteine through the conserved F or W. D genes are given only for firm matches.

j_gene: TRBJ2-7; v_gene: TRBV11-3; len: 15; d_gene: -; CDR3aa: CASSSRGRVHHEQYF; CDR3nt: TGTGCCAGCAGCTCTAGGGGGAGGGTACACCACGAGCAGTACTTC
j_gene: TRBJ1-2; v_gene: TRBV6-1; len: 14; d_gene: TRBD1; CDR3aa: CASSDAGQNYGCTF; CDR3nt: TGTGCCAGCAGTGATGCGGGACAGAACTATGGCTGCACCTTC
j_gene: TRBJ1-5; v_gene: TRBV19; len: 15; d_gene: -; CDR3aa: CASSIIGGSNQPQHF; CDR3nt: TGTGCCAGTAGTATTATCGGCGGTAGCAATCAGCCCCAGCATTTT
j_gene: TRBJ2-1; v_gene: TRBV7-2; len: 16; d_gene: TRBD2; CDR3aa: CASSLGLAGLYYEQFF; CDR3nt: TGTGCCAGCAGCTTAGGCCTAGCGGGACTATACTATGAGCAGTTCTTC
j_gene: TRBJ2-7; v_gene: TRBV4-3; len: 18; d_gene: TRBD2; CDR3aa: CASSQGLVSGRTPYEQYF; CDR3nt: TGCGCCAGCAGCCAAGGTCTAGTGAGCGGGAGAACTCCCTACGAGCAGTACTTC
j_gene: TRBJ2-5; v_gene: TRBV27; len: 16; d_gene: -; CDR3aa: CASSLTEALGQETQYF; CDR3nt: TGTGCCAGCAGTCTAACGGAGGCTTTAGGTCAAGAGACCCAGTACTTC
j_gene: TRBJ2-7; v_gene: TRBV5-1; len: 13; d_gene: TRBD2; CDR3aa: CASRLSGRGEQYF; CDR3nt: TGCGCCAGCAGACTTAGCGGGAGGGGCGAGCAGTACTTC
j_gene: TRBJ2-3; v_gene: TRBV7-3; len: 14; d_gene: -; CDR3aa: CASSLGWRGDTQYF; CDR3nt: TGTGCCAGCAGCTTAGGCTGGCGCGGGGATACGCAGTATTTT
j_gene: TRBJ2-2; v_gene: TRBV30; len: 13; d_gene: -; CDR3aa: CAWSVLSTGELFF; CDR3nt: TGTGCCTGGAGTGTACTAAGCACCGGGGAGCTGTTTTTT
j_gene: TRBJ2-2; v_gene: TRBV7-9; len: 15; d_gene: TRBD1; CDR3aa: CASSPPGQGPGELFF; CDR3nt: TGTGCCAGCAGCCCACCGGGACAGGGGCCCGGGGAGCTGTTTTTT
j_gene: TRBJ1-5; v_gene: TRBV2; len: 14; d_gene: TRBD1; CDR3aa: CASSALTGRQPQHF; CDR3nt: TGTGCCAGCAGTGCCCTGACAGGGCGCCAGCCCCAGCATTTT
j_gene: TRBJ1-2; v_gene: TRBV18; len: 14; d_gene: TRBD1; CDR3aa: CASSPTGDHYGYTF; CDR3nt: TGTGCCAGCTCACCCACAGGGGATCACTATGGCTACACCTTC
j_gene: TRBJ2-2; v_gene: TRBV29-1; len: 16; d_gene: -; CDR3aa: CSVKLAGLGDTGELFF; CDR3nt: TGCAGCGTGAAACTCGCTGGGCTTGGCGACACCGGGGAGCTGTTTTTT
j_gene: TRBJ1-5; v_gene: TRBV12-5; len: 14; d_gene: -; CDR3aa: CASGFGQGDQPQHF; CDR3nt: TGTGCTAGTGGTTTTGGTCAGGGCGATCAGCCCCAGCATTTT
j_gene: TRBJ2-1; v_gene: TRBV25-1; len: 14; d_gene: TRBD2; CDR3aa: CASSDPSGGDEQFF; CDR3nt: TGTGCCAGCAGTGACCCTAGCGGGGGGGATGAGCAGTTCTTC
j_gene: TRBJ2-2; v_gene: TRBV5-6; len: 16; d_gene: -; CDR3aa: CASSLGGITNTGELFF; CDR3nt: TGTGCCAGCAGCTTGGGGGGCATTACGAACACCGGGGAGCTGTTTTTT
j_gene: TRBJ2-1; v_gene: TRBV11-2; len: 16; d_gene: -; CDR3aa: CASNSIAASPYNEQFF; CDR3nt: TGTGCCAGCAACTCTATCGCGGCCTCCCCCTACAATGAGCAGTTCTTC
j_gene: TRBJ1-1; v_gene: TRBV7-9; len: 17; d_gene: -; CDR3aa: CASSLPPTLSLRTEAFF; CDR3nt: TGTGCCAGCAGCTTACCCCCAACCTTATCCTTACGGACTGAAGCTTTCTTT
j_gene: TRBJ1-5; v_gene: TRBV23-1; len: 14; d_gene: -; CDR3aa: CASTSEYSNQPQHF; CDR3nt: TGCGCCAGCACGTCGGAGTATAGCAATCAGCCCCAGCATTTT
j_gene: TRBJ2-5; v_gene: TRBV7-8; len: 15; d_gene: -; CDR3aa: CASSPGVAFQETQYF; CDR3nt: TGTGCCAGCAGCCCGGGGGTAGCTTTTCAAGAGACCCAGTACTTC
j_gene: TRBJ2-2; v_gene: TRBV7-9; len: 16; d_gene: TRBD1; CDR3aa: CASSPSPGGVTGELFF; CDR3nt: TGTGCCAGCAGCCCTTCTCCAGGGGGCGTCACCGGGGAGCTGTTTTTT
j_gene: TRBJ2-3; v_gene: TRBV7-9; len: 14; d_gene: -; CDR3aa: CASSPVRVGDTQYF; CDR3nt: TGTGCCAGCAGCCCCGTGAGGGTAGGAGATACGCAGTATTTT
j_gene: TRBJ1-1; v_gene: TRBV7-9; len: 14; d_gene: -; CDR3aa: CASSLGGANTEAFF; CDR3nt: TGTGCCAGCAGCTTAGGAGGAGCCAACACTGAAGCTTTCTTT
j_gene: TRBJ2-1; v_gene: TRBV5-1; len: 16; d_gene: TRBD1; CDR3aa: CASSSAQTGVIDEQFF; CDR3nt: TGCGCCAGCAGCTCAGCACAGACAGGGGTAATCGATGAGCAGTTCTTC
j_gene: TRBJ2-5; v_gene: TRBV9; len: 12; d_gene: TRBD1; CDR3aa: CASRGQAQTQYF; CDR3nt: TGTGCCAGCAGGGGACAGGCCCAGACCCAGTACTTC
j_gene: TRBJ1-4; v_gene: TRBV6-5; len: 16; d_gene: TRBD1; CDR3aa: CASSSTTGGGGEKLFF; CDR3nt: TGTGCCAGCAGTTCCACTACAGGGGGAGGAGGTGAAAAACTGTTTTTT
j_gene: TRBJ1-5; v_gene: TRBV9; len: 15; d_gene: TRBD1; CDR3aa: CASSVGQGAGQPQHF; CDR3nt: TGTGCCAGCAGCGTAGGGCAGGGGGCAGGTCAGCCCCAGCATTTT
j_gene: TRBJ1-1; v_gene: TRBV19; len: 13; d_gene: -; CDR3aa: CASSIVRNTEAFF; CDR3nt: TGTGCCAGTAGTATTGTCAGAAACACTGAAGCTTTCTTT
j_gene: TRBJ1-1; v_gene: TRBV21-1; len: 18; d_gene: -; CDR3aa: CASSKGRYRGRGHTEAFF; CDR3nt: TGTGCCAGCAGCAAAGGCAGATACAGGGGGCGAGGACACACTGAAGCTTTCTTT
j_gene: TRBJ1-6; v_gene: TRBV5-1; len: 15; d_gene: -; CDR3aa: CASSLKGVDNSPLHF; CDR3nt: TGCGCCAGCAGCTTAAAGGGGGTGGATAATTCACCCCTCCACTTT
j_gene: TRBJ1-1; v_gene: TRBV7-3; len: 13; d_gene: -; CDR3aa: CASSLQGGVGAFF; CDR3nt: TGTGCCAGCAGCCTCCAGGGAGGCGTTGGGGCTTTCTTT
j_gene: TRBJ2-1; v_gene: TRBV15; len: 12; d_gene: TRBD2; CDR3aa: CAIGLAVNEQFF; CDR3nt: TGTGCCATAGGACTAGCGGTTAATGAGCAGTTCTTC
j_gene: TRBJ2-7; v_gene: TRBV7-9; len: 15; d_gene: TRBD2; CDR3aa: CASSFPKSGNYEQYF; CDR3nt: TGTGCCAGCAGCTTCCCCAAGAGCGGGAACTACGAGCAGTACTTC
j_gene: TRBJ1-6; v_gene: TRBV2; len: 12; d_gene: -; CDR3aa: CASKAGDSPLHF; CDR3nt: TGTGCCAGCAAAGCAGGGGATTCACCCCTCCACTTT
j_gene: TRBJ1-5; v_gene: TRBV6-1; len: 13; d_gene: -; CDR3aa: CASSERGNQPQHF; CDR3nt: TGTGCCAGCAGTGAAAGAGGGAATCAGCCCCAGCATTTT
j_gene: TRBJ1-1; v_gene: TRBV6-5; len: 13; d_gene: -; CDR3aa: CASSYLVNTEAFF; CDR3nt: TGTGCCAGCAGTTACCTCGTGAACACTGAAGCTTTCTTT
j_gene: TRBJ2-2; v_gene: TRBV4-1; len: 16; d_gene: TRBD2; CDR3aa: CASSQAGRGYTGELFF; CDR3nt: TGCGCCAGCAGCCAAGCAGGGAGGGGCTACACCGGGGAGCTGTTTTTT
j_gene: TRBJ2-7; v_gene: TRBV18; len: 15; d_gene: TRBD1; CDR3aa: CASSPNRDRRLEQYF; CDR3nt: TGTGCCAGCTCACCAAACCGGGACAGGCGATTGGAGCAGTACTTC
j_gene: TRBJ2-5; v_gene: TRBV10-3; len: 16; d_gene: TRBD2; CDR3aa: CAISLRTSGSKETQYF; CDR3nt: TGTGCCATCAGTCTCCGGACTAGCGGGAGCAAAGAGACCCAGTACTTC
j_gene: TRBJ2-3; v_gene: TRBV11-1; len: 14; d_gene: -; CDR3aa: CASSTRTAGDTQYF; CDR3nt: TGTGCCAGCAGCACCCGGACAGCCGGAGATACGCAGTATTTT
j_gene: TRBJ1-1; v_gene: TRBV29-1; len: 11; d_gene: TRBD1; CDR3aa: CSVDAGGRTFF; CDR3nt: TGCAGCGTTGATGCAGGGGGCAGAACTTTCTTT
j_gene: TRBJ2-3; v_gene: TRBV19; len: 16; d_gene: TRBD1; CDR3aa: CASSMEGTGRGDTQYF; CDR3nt: TGTGCCAGTAGTATGGAGGGGACAGGGCGGGGAGATACGCAGTATTTT
j_gene: TRBJ2-7; v_gene: TRBV6-6; len: 13; d_gene: -; CDR3aa: CASSPQGSYEQYF; CDR3nt: TGTGCCAGCAGTCCGCAGGGGAGCTACGAGCAGTACTTC
j_gene: TRBJ2-3; v_gene: TRBV19; len: 15; d_gene: -; CDR3aa: CASSITWDTADTQYF; CDR3nt: TGTGCCAGTAGTATAACTTGGGACACCGCAGATACGCAGTATTTT
j_gene: TRBJ2-1; v_gene: TRBV2; len: 17; d_gene: TRBD2; CDR3aa: CASSEWTSVEPEDEQFF; CDR3nt: TGTGCCAGCAGTGAATGGACTAGCGTAGAACCAGAGGATGAGCAGTTCTTC
j_gene: TRBJ2-5; v_gene: TRBV4-1; len: 15; d_gene: TRBD1; CDR3aa: CASSQGQGSQETQYF; CDR3nt: TGCGCCAGCAGCCAGGGACAGGGGAGCCAAGAGACCCAGTACTTC
j_gene: TRBJ2-7; v_gene: TRBV6-1; len: 13; d_gene: -; CDR3aa: CASSVVRGYEQYF; CDR3nt: TGTGCCAGCAGTGTGGTCAGGGGTTACGAGCAGTACTTC
j_gene: TRBJ1-5; v_gene: TRBV4-2; len: 17; d_gene: -; CDR3aa: CASSQARQKFDNQPQHF; CDR3nt: TGTGCCAGCAGCCAAGCGAGGCAGAAATTTGATAATCAGCCCCAGCATTTT
j_gene: TRBJ2-1; v_gene: TRBV2; len: 16; d_gene: TRBD2; CDR3aa: CASSDGLAVIYNEQFF; CDR3nt: TGTGCCAGCAGTGATGGACTAGCGGTGATCTACAATGAGCAGTTCTTC
j_gene: TRBJ2-3; v_gene: TRBV11-1; len: 15; d_gene: -; CDR3aa: CASSLTARVTDTQYF; CDR3nt: TGTGCCAGCAGCTTGACAGCCCGGGTCACAGATACGCAGTATTTT
j_gene: TRBJ1-5; v_gene: TRBV2; len: 14; d_gene: -; CDR3aa: CASSEDRNNQPQHF; CDR3nt: TGTGCCAGCAGCGAGGACAGAAACAATCAGCCCCAGCATTTT
j_gene: TRBJ1-5; v_gene: TRBV6-5; len: 13; d_gene: -; CDR3aa: CASSYSPQQPQHF; CDR3nt: TGTGCCAGCAGTTACTCCCCGCAGCAGCCCCAGCATTTT
j_gene: TRBJ1-1; v_gene: TRBV29-1; len: 11; d_gene: TRBD1; CDR3aa: CSVQAGGLAFF; CDR3nt: TGCAGCGTCCAGGCAGGGGGCTTGGCTTTCTTT
j_gene: TRBJ1-2; v_gene: TRBV6-5; len: 12; d_gene: TRBD1; CDR3aa: CASTQQGYGYTF; CDR3nt: TGTGCCAGCACACAACAGGGGTATGGCTACACCTTC
j_gene: TRBJ1-1; v_gene: TRBV5-6; len: 14; d_gene: -; CDR3aa: CASSLVPEGTEAFF; CDR3nt: TGTGCCAGCAGCTTGGTCCCCGAGGGCACTGAAGCTTTCTTT
j_gene: TRBJ2-5; v_gene: TRBV4-2; len: 14; d_gene: -; CDR3aa: CASSQTVNQETQYF; CDR3nt: TGTGCCAGCAGCCAGACAGTAAACCAAGAGACCCAGTACTTC
j_gene: TRBJ1-6; v_gene: TRBV7-6; len: 16; d_gene: TRBD1; CDR3aa: CASSLIDRGLNSPLHF; CDR3nt: TGTGCCAGCAGCTTGATTGACAGGGGGCTAAATTCACCCCTCCACTTT